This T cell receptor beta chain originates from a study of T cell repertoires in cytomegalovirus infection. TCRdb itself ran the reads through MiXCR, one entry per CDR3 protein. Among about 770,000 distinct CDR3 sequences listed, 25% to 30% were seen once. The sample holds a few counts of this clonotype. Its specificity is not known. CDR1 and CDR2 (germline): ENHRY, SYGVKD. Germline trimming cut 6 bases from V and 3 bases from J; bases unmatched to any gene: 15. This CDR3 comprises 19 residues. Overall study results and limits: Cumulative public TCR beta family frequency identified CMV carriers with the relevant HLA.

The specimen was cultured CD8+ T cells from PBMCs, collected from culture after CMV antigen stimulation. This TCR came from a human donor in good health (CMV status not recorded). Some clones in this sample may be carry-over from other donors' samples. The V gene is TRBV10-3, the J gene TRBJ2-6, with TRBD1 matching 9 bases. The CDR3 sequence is CAISLRDRVVSGGANVLTF. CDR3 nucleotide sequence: TGTGCCATCAGCCTTCGGGACAGGGTGGTTTCGGGTGGGGCCAACGTCCTGACTTTC.